The 16 T cell receptor beta chains presented below share a single source sample, sequenced in a study of T cells after yellow fever vaccination. One entry per CDR3 protein results from TCRdb running MiXCR on the 5' RACE reads. The data hold approximately 510,000 distinct CDR3 sequences, with around a fifth observed a single time. This specimen consisted of PBMCs, obtained approximately 22 days after the first yellow fever vaccination. The source is a man aged 18 to 30 who received the YFV17D yellow fever vaccine.

V and J are TRBV5-6 and TRBJ1-5; weak D call: TRBD1 (5 bases). Trimming removed 6 bases at V and 2 bases at J, with 15 bases between. This CDR3 has 15 residues. Germline-derived CDR1 and CDR2 are SGHDT and YYEEEE. As DNA, the CDR3 is TGTGCCAGCACCATATGGAGGGGTGGCAATCAGCCCCAGCATTTT. Amino acids: CASTIWRGGNQPQHF.

This clonotype was observed a handful of times. V usage is TRBV6-1 and J usage is TRBJ2-1, with D maybe TRBD2 (5 bases). Trimming left V 6 bases short and J 4 bases short, with 10 bases between. Germline CDR1 MNHNS, CDR2 SASEGT. The CDR3 spans 13 residues. CDR3 loop: CASRDFSYNEQFF. The CDR3 nucleotides read TGTGCCAGCAGGGACTTTTCGTACAATGAGCAGTTCTTC.

The genes are TRBV20-1 and TRBJ2-2; D remains ambiguous. In germline, CDR1 is DFQATT, CDR2 SNEGSKA (reference sequence). V dropped 6 bases and J dropped 4 bases, with 12 bases sitting between them. The CDR3 is 13 amino acids. The CDR3 DNA reads TGCAGTGCGGGGTGGTTCTCCACCGGGGAGCTGTTTTTT. This gives the protein CSAGWFSTGELFF.

This clonotype has a handful of counts. V and J are TRBV11-2 and TRBJ1-6; D remains ambiguous. Between the trimmed V and J ends, which lost 1 base and 5 bases, there was a span of 15 bases. CDR1 SGHAT and CDR2 FQNNGV come from the germline V gene. CDR3 length: 17 amino acids. CDR3 loop: CASSLVSEPWDNSPLHF. The CDR3 DNA sequence: TGTGCCAGCAGCTTAGTTTCAGAACCCTGGGATAATTCACCCCTCCACTTT.

This clonotype came up a few times. This rearrangement joins TRBV5-1 to TRBJ2-3, with unresolved D. This CDR3 has 15 residues. Deletions cut 3 bases from V and 0 bases from J, with 11 bases between. Germline CDR1 is SGHRS and CDR2 is YFSETQ. As DNA, the CDR3 is TGCGCCAGCAGCTCAATTAGTGTGAGCACAGATACGCAGTATTTT. Amino acid sequence: CASSSISVSTDTQYF.

The chain is built from TRBV20-1 and TRBJ2-5, with 13 positions matching TRBD2. Trimming took 6 bases from V and 1 from J; bases not matched to a gene: 5. This CDR3 contains 15 residues. Germline CDR1 DFQATT, CDR2 SNEGSKA (reference sequence). CDR3 nucleotides: TGCAGTGCGCGACTAGCGGGGGGCAGCCAAGAGACCCAGTACTTC. Protein: CSARLAGGSQETQYF.

This clonotype has more than one count but fewer than ten. The chain couples TRBV5-1 to TRBJ1-2; the D gene is possibly TRBD1 (5 bases). The length of the CDR3 is 15 residues. Trimming took off 3 bases at V and 4 bases at J, with 16 bases between the two ends. Germline loops: CDR1 SGHRS, CDR2 YFSETQ. Here the CDR3 DNA reads TGCGCCAGCAGCTGGACATTGACGAACATCTATGGCTACACCTTC. This encodes CASSWTLTNIYGYTF.

The V gene is TRBV2, the J gene TRBJ2-3; no reliable D call. The CDR3 is 13 residues long. Trimming shortened V by 7 bases and J by 5 bases, and 13 bases separated the two germline ends. Germline CDR1 reads SNHLY; CDR2 reads FYNNEI. The CDR3 nucleotides read TGTGCCAGCACCCCAATGATCCAAGATACGCAGTATTTT. This gives the protein CASTPMIQDTQYF.

The CDR3 sequence is CASSLKSFSVRGQPQHF. The CDR3 DNA reads TGTGCCAGCAGTTTGAAATCATTTTCGGTTCGTGGTCAGCCCCAGCATTTT. The rearrangement joins TRBV28 to TRBJ1-5, with unresolved D. Looked up from germline, CDR1 is MDHEN and CDR2 is SYDVKM. This CDR3 is built from 17 residues. V lost 3 bases, J lost 6 bases, and 21 bases lay in between.

The CDR3 sequence: CASSLGRAIYNEQFF. Here the CDR3 DNA reads TGCGCCAGCAGCTTGGGAAGGGCTATCTACAATGAGCAGTTCTTC. The chain couples TRBV5-1 to TRBJ2-1; D not resolved. CDR3 size: 15 residues. Looked up from germline, CDR1 is SGHRS and CDR2 is YFSETQ. Trimming removed 0 bases from V and 3 bases from J, with 10 bases in between.

The genes are TRBV6-5 and TRBJ1-1; 8 bases are shared with TRBD1. The CDR3 is 16 amino acids. Germline trimming cut 0 bases from V and 3 bases from J; bases unmatched to any gene: 6. Germline values: CDR1 MNHEY, CDR2 SVGAGI. The CDR3 DNA is TGTGCCAGCAGTTACTCCCCGGACAGGGAGGACACTGAAGCTTTCTTT. Translation: CASSYSPDREDTEAFF.

In its sample, this clonotype was seen once. The genes are TRBV11-3 and TRBJ2-7; perhaps TRBD1 as D (6 bases). CDR3 size: 14 residues. Deletions cut 5 bases from V and 4 bases from J, with 15 bases between. In germline, CDR1 is SGHNT, CDR2 YENEEA. In DNA, the CDR3 is TGTGCCAGCAGCCAAACGACAGGACCTTACGAGCAGTACGTC. Its translation: CASSQTTGPYEQYV.

The gene calls are TRBV6-5 and TRBJ2-7; a possible D gene is TRBD2 (6 bases). The CDR3 extends over 15 amino acids. Per the germline V gene, CDR1 is MNHEY and CDR2 is SVGAGI. V was pared by 2 bases and J by 6 bases, with 17 bases between. For the CDR3, the DNA is TGTGCCAGCAGTTACGGAACGGGACTCCTAGCCGAGCAGTACGTC. Its protein is CASSYGTGLLAEQYV.

The gene calls are TRBV20-1 and TRBJ2-1; perhaps TRBD1 as D (5 bases). There are 12 residues in the CDR3. Germline V gene sequence: CDR1 DFQATT, CDR2 SNEGSKA (reference sequence). V gave up 2 bases and J gave up 7 bases, with 9 bases separating them. CDR3 loop: CSARKGVNEQFF. CDR3 sequence (DNA): TGCAGTGCTAGAAAAGGGGTGAATGAGCAGTTCTTC.

This clonotype has at least ten counts. The V call is TRBV12-3 or TRBV12-4, the J call TRBJ2-1; unclear D gene. The V gene lost 6 bases and the J gene lost 8 bases, with 11 bases spanning the gap. The CDR3 is made up of 12 amino acids. The CDR3 nucleotides read TGTGCCAGCAGCCGGCCGGGTGATGAGCAGTTCTTC. Translation: CASSRPGDEQFF.

The chain joins TRBV20-1 to TRBJ2-1, with 13 bases lining up with TRBD2. This CDR3 spans 17 amino acids. The V and J ends lost 0 bases and 3 bases, in that order; junction bases with no gene match: 5. Germline CDR1 reads DFQATT; CDR2 reads SNEGSKA (reference sequence). For the CDR3, the DNA is TGCAGTGCTAGAGAACTAGCGGGGGGGCCGGGCTACAATGAGCAGTTCTTC. It codes for CSARELAGGPGYNEQFF.